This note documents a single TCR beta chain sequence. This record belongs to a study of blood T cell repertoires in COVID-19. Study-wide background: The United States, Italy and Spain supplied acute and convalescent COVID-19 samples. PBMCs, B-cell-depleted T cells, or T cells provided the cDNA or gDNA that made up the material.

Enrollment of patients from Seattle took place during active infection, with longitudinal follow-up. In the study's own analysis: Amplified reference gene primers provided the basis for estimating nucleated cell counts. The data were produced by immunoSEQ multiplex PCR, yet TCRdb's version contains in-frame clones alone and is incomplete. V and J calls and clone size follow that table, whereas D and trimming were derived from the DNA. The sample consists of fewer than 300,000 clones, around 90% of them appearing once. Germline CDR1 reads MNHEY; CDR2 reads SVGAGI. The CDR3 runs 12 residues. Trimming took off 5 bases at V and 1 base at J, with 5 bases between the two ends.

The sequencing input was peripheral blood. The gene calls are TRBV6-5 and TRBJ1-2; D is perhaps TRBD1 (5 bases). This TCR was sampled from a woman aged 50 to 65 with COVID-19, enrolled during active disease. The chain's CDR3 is CASSQGNYGYTF. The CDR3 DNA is TGTGCCAGCAGTCAGGGTAACTATGGCTACACCTTC.